These T cell receptor beta chains were read from a single sample in a study of CXCR3-negative and CXCR3-positive naive CD8 T cells. TCRdb re-called the 5' RACE reads and shows each CDR3 protein once, DNA omitted. The sample totals roughly 110,000 distinct CDR3 sequences. The sample comprised naive CXCR3+ CD8+ T cells from blood. The receptors were sampled from a human donor in good health. Some clones in this sample may be carry-over from other donors' samples. Each CDR3 is given with its conserved first and last residue.

CDR3 protein: CASSLTRGTGLRNEQFF
J gene: TRBJ2-1
V gene: TRBV7-3

CDR3 protein: CASSEVGGVTEAFF
J gene: TRBJ1-1
V gene: TRBV10-2

CDR3 protein: CASSIGTGVLDGYTF
J gene: TRBJ1-2
V gene: TRBV28

CDR3 protein: CASNYLDSSYNEQFF
J gene: TRBJ2-1
V gene: TRBV27

CDR3 protein: CASSEWNTEAFF
J gene: TRBJ1-1
V gene: TRBV25-1

CDR3 protein: CASSPGSAGMEETQYF
J gene: TRBJ2-5
V gene: TRBV3-1

CDR3 protein: CASSFPAGYEQYF
J gene: TRBJ2-7
V gene: TRBV7-9

CDR3 protein: CASSEPSELYNEQFF
J gene: TRBJ2-1
V gene: TRBV6-1

CDR3 protein: CASKSSDRGEVITGELFF
J gene: TRBJ2-2
V gene: TRBV23-1

CDR3 protein: CASSSSFGDYGYTF
J gene: TRBJ1-2
V gene: TRBV12-3/TRBV12-4

CDR3 protein: CSAELGIPNTGELFF
J gene: TRBJ2-2
V gene: TRBV29-1

CDR3 protein: CASSSGLAGGRNEQFF
J gene: TRBJ2-1
V gene: TRBV11-2

CDR3 protein: CASSYPLLAGAVNEQFF
J gene: TRBJ2-1
V gene: TRBV6-2/TRBV6-3

CDR3 protein: CASSSGLASYNEQFF
J gene: TRBJ2-1
V gene: TRBV7-9

CDR3 protein: CASSGGGSYNSPLHF
J gene: TRBJ1-6
V gene: TRBV28

CDR3 protein: CASSIVWTTGEKLFF
J gene: TRBJ1-4
V gene: TRBV19

CDR3 protein: CSAPPPGQGSTEAFF
J gene: TRBJ1-1
V gene: TRBV20-1

CDR3 protein: CASSLWARWTDTQYF
J gene: TRBJ2-3
V gene: TRBV5-1

CDR3 protein: CSARDIGGSSYNEQFF
J gene: TRBJ2-1
V gene: TRBV20-1

CDR3 protein: CSAMAGALSEQYF
J gene: TRBJ2-3
V gene: TRBV20-1

CDR3 protein: CASTAERSPDTQYF
J gene: TRBJ2-3
V gene: TRBV12-3/TRBV12-4

CDR3 protein: CASTLGPADTQYF
J gene: TRBJ2-3
V gene: TRBV12-3/TRBV12-4

CDR3 protein: CASSEHRNQPHHF
J gene: TRBJ1-5
V gene: TRBV10-2

CDR3 protein: CATSRYLADTQYF
J gene: TRBJ2-3
V gene: TRBV15

CDR3 protein: CASSFRRLAGNEQFF
J gene: TRBJ2-1
V gene: TRBV5-4

CDR3 protein: CASSSPSLPYNEQFF
J gene: TRBJ2-1
V gene: TRBV12-3/TRBV12-4

CDR3 protein: CASSSGLAKYF
J gene: TRBJ2-7
V gene: TRBV7-6

CDR3 protein: CASSLGGTGDEQYF
J gene: TRBJ2-7
V gene: TRBV12-3/TRBV12-4